This T cell receptor (beta chain) emerged from a study of OX40 agonist ivuxolimab in advanced cancers. Study overall: Ivuxolimab, an antibody acting as an agonist of OX40 (CD134), was used to treat patients.

J was trimmed by 1 base and V by 2 bases; bases with no gene match: 6. The CDR3 spans 16 residues. Germline V gives CDR1 SGHRS, CDR2 YFSETQ. This table comes from immunoSEQ multiplex PCR, and its TCRdb copy is limited to in-frame clones, with some not included. The data show tens of thousands of clones, with approximately 86% seen just once and roughly 1.1% held by the top ten. Patients with a history of autoimmune disease or on systemic immunosuppression were excluded. The chain employs TRBV5-1 and TRBJ2-3; 8 bases agree with TRBD2. The sequencing here drew on CD4+ or CD8+ T cells sorted from blood, taken in a trial of the OX40 agonist ivuxolimab. This sequence was found in an adult with an advanced solid tumor such as melanoma, head and neck, liver or kidney cancer. Here the CDR3 DNA reads TGCGCCAGCAGCTTCCGCTTGCGGGGGGGCACAGATACGCAGTATTTT. Amino acid sequence: CASSFRLRGGTDTQYF. The whole variable domain, remainder taken from reference TRBV5-1 and TRBJ2-3, is KAGVTQTPRYLIKTRGQQVTLSCSPISGHRSVSWYQQTPGQGLQFLFEYFSETQRNKGNFPGRFSGRQFSNSRSEMNVSTLELGDSALYLCASSFRLRGGTDTQYFGPGTRLTVL.